This TCR beta chain emerged from a study of blood T cell repertoires in COVID-19. Study details: The analysed material was cDNA or gDNA that came from T cells, B-cell-depleted T cells, or PBMCs.

In the source study's methods: Amplification of reference gene primers provided the estimated nucleated cell counts. Sequencing was performed with immunoSEQ multiplex PCR; in TCRdb, only in-frame clones are kept and a portion is missing. V, J and clone size were drawn from that table, and D and trimming were deduced from the DNA. The sample has 200,000 to 250,000 clones, roughly 85% seen once. With 5 bases clipped from V and 0 bases from J, the junction kept 1 base outside the gene matches. Germline V CDR1 and CDR2: SNHLY, FYNNEI. CDR3 length: 13 amino acids. This receptor was identified in a man in his forties with acute or convalescent COVID-19. The sample consisted of peripheral blood. V usage is TRBV2 and J usage is TRBJ2-7, with TRBD1 matching over 7 bases. DNA of the CDR3: TGTGCCAGCAGTCGACAGGGCTCCTACGAGCAGTACTTC. This encodes CASSRQGSYEQYF. The variable domain in full, with the rest retrieved from reference TRBV2 and TRBJ2-7, is EPEVTQTPSHQVTQMGQEVILRCVPISNHLYFYWYRQILGQKVEFLVSFYNNEISEKSEIFDDQFSVERPDGSNFTLKIRSTKLEDSAMYFCASSRQGSYEQYFGPGTRLTVT.